Described below is a single T cell receptor (beta chain) sequence and its context. This sample is drawn from a study of blood T cell repertoires in COVID-19. Overall study: There were acute and convalescent COVID-19 samples, and they came from the United States, Italy and Spain.

Germline lookup yields CDR1 SNHLY and CDR2 FYNNEI. The V end lost 2 bases, the J end lost 4 bases, and 3 bases lay between the germline ends. The CDR3 totals 11 residues. As originally analysed: Researchers report that nucleated cell counts were estimated from reference gene primer amplification. TCRdb's table, derived via immunoSEQ multiplex PCR, lists solely in-frame clones and lacks some. That table furnishes V, J and clone size, whereas the DNA furnished D and trimming. This table has 220,000 or so clones, 84% appearing once. V usage is TRBV2 and J usage is TRBJ2-7; D is undetermined. The sequence came from a woman in her forties who had recovered from COVID-19. The sequencing input was PBMCs or T cells enriched from blood (not recorded which). Here the CDR3 reads CASSELYEQYF. The CDR3, as DNA: TGTGCCAGCAGTGAATTATACGAGCAGTACTTC.